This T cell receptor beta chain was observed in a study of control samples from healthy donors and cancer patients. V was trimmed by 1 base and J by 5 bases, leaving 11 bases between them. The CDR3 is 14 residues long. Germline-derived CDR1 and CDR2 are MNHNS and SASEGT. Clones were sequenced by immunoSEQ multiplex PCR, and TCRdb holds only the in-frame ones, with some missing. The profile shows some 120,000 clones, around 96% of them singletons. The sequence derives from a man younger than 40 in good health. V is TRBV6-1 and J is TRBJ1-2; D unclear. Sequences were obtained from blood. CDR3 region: CASSEDRVTYGYTF. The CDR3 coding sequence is TGTGCCAGCAGTGAAGATAGAGTTACTTATGGCTACACCTTC.